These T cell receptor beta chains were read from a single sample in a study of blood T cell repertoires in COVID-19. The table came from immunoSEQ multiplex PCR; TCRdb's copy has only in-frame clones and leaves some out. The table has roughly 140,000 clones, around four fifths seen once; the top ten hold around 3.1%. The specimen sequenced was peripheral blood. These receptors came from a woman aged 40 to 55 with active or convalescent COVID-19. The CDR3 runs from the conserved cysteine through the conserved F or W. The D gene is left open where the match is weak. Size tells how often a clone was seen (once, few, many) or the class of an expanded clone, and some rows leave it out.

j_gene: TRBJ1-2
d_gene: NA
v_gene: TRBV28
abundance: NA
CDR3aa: CASSQGYSFGDYGYTF
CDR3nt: TGTGCCAGCAGTCAAGGTTACAGTTTCGGGGACTATGGCTACACCTTC

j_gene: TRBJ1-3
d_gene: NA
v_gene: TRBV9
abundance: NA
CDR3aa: CASSVPTAGNTIYF
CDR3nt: TGTGCCAGCAGCGTACCGACAGCTGGAAACACCATATATTTT

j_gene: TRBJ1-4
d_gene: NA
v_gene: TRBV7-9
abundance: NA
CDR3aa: CASSPLEGSYEKLFF
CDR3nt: TGTGCCAGCAGCCCCCTCGAGGGAAGTTATGAAAAACTGTTTTTT

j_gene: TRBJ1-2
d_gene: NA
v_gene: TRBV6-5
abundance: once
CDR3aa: CASSPSGGPPYGYTF
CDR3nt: TGTGCCAGCAGTCCCTCGGGGGGGCCGCCGTATGGCTACACCTTC

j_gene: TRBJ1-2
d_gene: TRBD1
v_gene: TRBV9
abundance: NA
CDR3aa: CASSGLDRGRGYTF
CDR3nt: TGTGCCAGCAGCGGCCTAGACAGGGGGAGAGGCTACACCTTC

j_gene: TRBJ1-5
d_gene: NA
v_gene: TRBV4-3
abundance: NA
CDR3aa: CASSQDWAGSNQPQHF
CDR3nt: TGCGCCAGCAGCCAAGATTGGGCAGGGAGCAATCAGCCCCAGCATTTT

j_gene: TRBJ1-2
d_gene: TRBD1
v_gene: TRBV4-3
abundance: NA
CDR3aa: CASSQSVHRGEGYTF
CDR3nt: TGCGCCAGCAGCCAAAGCGTCCACAGGGGGGAAGGCTACACCTTC

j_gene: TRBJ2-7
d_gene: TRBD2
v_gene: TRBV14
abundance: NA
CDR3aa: CASSQVGGASGSGEQYF
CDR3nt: TGTGCCAGCAGCCAAGTAGGGGGGGCTAGCGGGAGCGGCGAGCAGTACTTC

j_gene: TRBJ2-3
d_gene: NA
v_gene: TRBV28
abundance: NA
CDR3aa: CASRPPRTLSTDTQYF
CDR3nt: TGTGCCAGCAGGCCCCCGCGGACTCTGTCCACAGATACGCAGTATTTT

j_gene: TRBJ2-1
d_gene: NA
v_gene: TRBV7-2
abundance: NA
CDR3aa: CASSLEVAEEQFF
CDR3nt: TGTGCCAGCAGCTTAGAGGTAGCGGAGGAGCAGTTCTTC

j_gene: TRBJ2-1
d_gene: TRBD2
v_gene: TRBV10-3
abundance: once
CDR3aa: CAISERRSGGSSYNEQFF
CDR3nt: TGTGCCATCAGTGAGAGGCGTAGCGGCGGGAGCTCCTACAATGAGCAGTTCTTC

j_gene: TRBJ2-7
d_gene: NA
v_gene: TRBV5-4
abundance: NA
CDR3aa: CASSSPYEQYF
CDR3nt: TGTGCCAGCAGCTCCCCTTACGAGCAGTACTTC

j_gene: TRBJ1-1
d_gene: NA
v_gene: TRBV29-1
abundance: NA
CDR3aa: CSVETGTWNTEAFF
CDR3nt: TGCAGCGTTGAAACAGGGACATGGAACACTGAAGCTTTCTTT

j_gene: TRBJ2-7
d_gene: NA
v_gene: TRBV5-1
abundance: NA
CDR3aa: CASRGWGHSYEQYF
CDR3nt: TGCGCCAGCAGGGGTTGGGGACACTCCTACGAGCAGTACTTC

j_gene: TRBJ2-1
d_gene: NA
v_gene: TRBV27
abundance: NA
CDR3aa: CASSLGLWQGTYNEQFF
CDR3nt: TGTGCCAGCAGTCTTGGTCTGTGGCAGGGTACCTACAATGAGCAGTTCTTC

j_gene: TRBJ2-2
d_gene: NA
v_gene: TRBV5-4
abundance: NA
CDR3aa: CASSLGQGLYTGELFF
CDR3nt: TGTGCCAGCAGCTTGGGGCAGGGGCTGTACACCGGGGAGCTGTTTTTT

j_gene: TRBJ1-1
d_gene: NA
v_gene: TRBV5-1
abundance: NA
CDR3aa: CASSLVVNTEAFF
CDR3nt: TGCGCCAGCAGCTTGGTAGTGAACACTGAAGCTTTCTTT

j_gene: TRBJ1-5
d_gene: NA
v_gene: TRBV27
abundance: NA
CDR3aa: CASSLYPGDYSNQPQHF
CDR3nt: TGTGCCAGCAGTTTATATCCGGGGGATTATAGCAATCAGCCCCAGCATTTT

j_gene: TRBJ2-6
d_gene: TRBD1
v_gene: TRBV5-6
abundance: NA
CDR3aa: CASSLGQVFSGANVLTF
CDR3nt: TGTGCCAGCAGCCTAGGACAGGTTTTCTCTGGGGCCAACGTCCTGACTTTC

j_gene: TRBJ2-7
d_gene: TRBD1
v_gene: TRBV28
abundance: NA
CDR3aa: CASSPPDRAYYEQYF
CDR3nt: TGTGCCAGCAGTCCTCCGGACAGGGCCTACTACGAGCAGTACTTC

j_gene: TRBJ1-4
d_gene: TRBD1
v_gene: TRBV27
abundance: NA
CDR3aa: CASSPGQGREKLFF
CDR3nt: TGTGCCAGCAGTCCCGGACAGGGGCGAGAGAAACTGTTTTTT

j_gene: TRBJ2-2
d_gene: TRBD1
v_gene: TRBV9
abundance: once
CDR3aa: CASSPAGGSELFF
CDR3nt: TGTGCCAGCAGCCCAGCAGGGGGCTCGGAGCTGTTTTTT

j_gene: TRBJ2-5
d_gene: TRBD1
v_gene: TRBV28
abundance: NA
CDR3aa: CASHTGGRETQYF
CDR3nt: TGTGCCAGCCACACAGGGGGGAGAGAGACCCAGTACTTC

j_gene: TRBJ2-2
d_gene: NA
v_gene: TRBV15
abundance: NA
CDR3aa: CATSRPRAGELFF
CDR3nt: TGTGCCACCAGCAGACCCCGGGCCGGGGAGCTGTTTTTT

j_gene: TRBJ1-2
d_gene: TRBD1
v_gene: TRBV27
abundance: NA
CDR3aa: CASSPSRGDRVDYGYTF
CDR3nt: TGTGCCAGCAGTCCCTCGCGAGGTGACAGGGTGGACTATGGCTACACCTTC

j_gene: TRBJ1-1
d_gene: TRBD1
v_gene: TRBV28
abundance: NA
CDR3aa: CASSPWDRTEAFF
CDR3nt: TGTGCCAGCAGCCCCTGGGACAGGACTGAAGCTTTCTTT

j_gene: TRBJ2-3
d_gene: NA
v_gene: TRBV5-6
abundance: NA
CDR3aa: CASSYFLRPTDTQYF
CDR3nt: TGTGCCAGCAGCTACTTCCTCAGGCCCACAGATACGCAGTATTTT

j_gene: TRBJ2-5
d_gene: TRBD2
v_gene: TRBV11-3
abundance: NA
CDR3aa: CASSQGYSGGSETQYF
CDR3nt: TGTGCCAGCAGCCAGGGTTACTCGGGAGGCTCAGAGACCCAGTACTTC

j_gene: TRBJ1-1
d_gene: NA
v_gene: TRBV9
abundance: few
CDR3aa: CASSVDWNTEAFF
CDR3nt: TGTGCCAGCAGCGTAGACTGGAACACTGAAGCTTTCTTT